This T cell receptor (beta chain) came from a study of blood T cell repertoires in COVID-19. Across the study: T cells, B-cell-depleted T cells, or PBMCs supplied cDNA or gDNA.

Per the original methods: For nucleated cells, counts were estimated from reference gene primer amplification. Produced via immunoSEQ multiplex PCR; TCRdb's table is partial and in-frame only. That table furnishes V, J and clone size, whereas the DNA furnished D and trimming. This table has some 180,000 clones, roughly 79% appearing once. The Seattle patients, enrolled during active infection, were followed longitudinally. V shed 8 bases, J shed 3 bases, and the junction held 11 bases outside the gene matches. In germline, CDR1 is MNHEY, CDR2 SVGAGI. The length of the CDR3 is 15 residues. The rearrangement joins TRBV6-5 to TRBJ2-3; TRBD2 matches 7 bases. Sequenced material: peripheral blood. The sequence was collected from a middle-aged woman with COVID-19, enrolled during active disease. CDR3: CASGAGRGRTDTQYF. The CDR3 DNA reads TGTGCCAGCGGAGCGGGACGTGGTAGGACAGATACGCAGTATTTT.